The 26 T cell receptor beta chains below were found in one sample sequenced in a study of PD-1 blockade in classical Hodgkin lymphoma. Each and every patient relapsed after autologous stem cell transplantation, and patients got differing brentuximab vedotin exposure. Using immunoSEQ multiplex PCR, the repertoire was profiled, and TCRdb retains in-frame clones only, with some absent. The top ten clones hold approximately 24% of a sample with about 18,000 clones, roughly 80% of them seen once. This sample comprised peripheral blood mononuclear cells (PBMCs), obtained at baseline. Receptors were obtained from a human donor with classical Hodgkin lymphoma.

This clone has just a few counts. This sequence joins TRBV4-2 and TRBJ2-1; a possible D gene is TRBD1 (5 bases). The V gene's germline CDR1 is LGHNA and CDR2 YNFKEQ. The CDR3 spans 16 residues. Trimming removed 1 base from V and 2 bases from J, with 12 bases in between. The CDR3 spells CASSQVGAGTYNEQFF. As DNA, the CDR3 is TGTGCCAGCAGCCAAGTAGGGGCAGGGACCTACAATGAGCAGTTCTTC.

This chain connects TRBV5-4 to TRBJ2-4; D is unclear. CDR1 is SGHNT and CDR2 is YYREEE in the germline V gene (reference sequence). Trimming pared 1 base from V and 0 bases from J, leaving 5 bases between. The CDR3 is 14 residues long. The CDR3 coding sequence is TGTGCCAGCAGCTTGTGGGGAGCCAAAAACATTCAGTACTTC. This sequence encodes CASSLWGAKNIQYF.

The genes are TRBV2 and TRBJ1-1; D not resolved. Trimming cost V 6 bases and J 3 bases, with 11 bases left between them. Germline-derived CDR1 and CDR2 are SNHLY and FYNNEI. The CDR3 runs 13 residues. CDR3 sequence: CASRTRVDTEAFF. CDR3 nucleotide sequence: TGTGCCAGCAGAACAAGGGTCGACACTGAAGCTTTCTTT.

In nucleotides, the CDR3 is TGTGCCTGGAGTCCCCCCTTCGGGGTCGCGAACACCGGGGAGCTGTTTTTT. Translated, it gives CAWSPPFGVANTGELFF. The gene calls are TRBV30 and TRBJ2-2; a possible D gene is TRBD2 (5 bases). The length of the CDR3 is 17 residues. Trimming shortened V by 2 bases and J by 0 bases, and 16 bases separated the two germline ends. Germline CDR1 and CDR2: GTSNPN and SVGIG (reference sequence).

The chain combines TRBV6-1 with TRBJ2-2; 7 nucleotides line up with TRBD2. J was trimmed by 6 bases and V by 6 bases; bases with no gene match: 7. The germline V gene encodes CDR1 MNHNS and CDR2 SASEGT. The CDR3 is 14 amino acids. The CDR3 protein is CASRGAGFPGELFF. For the CDR3, the DNA is TGTGCCAGCAGGGGAGCGGGGTTCCCCGGGGAGCTGTTTTTT.

This clone was recorded once. This rearrangement joins TRBV5-6 to TRBJ2-5; D may be TRBD2 (6 bases). V was cut by 2 bases and J by 5 bases, with 13 bases left in between. CDR1 is SGHDT, CDR2 YYEEEE, per germline. CDR3 length: 14 amino acids. The CDR3 region is CASSFSGLGETQYF. CDR3 sequence (DNA): TGTGCCAGCAGCTTTAGCGGTCTGGGGGAGACCCAGTACTTC.

This clone was detected a few times. This chain joins TRBV7-3 and TRBJ2-2; a possible D gene is TRBD2 (6 bases). Between the trimmed V and J ends, which lost 6 bases and 1 base, there was a span of 12 bases. The germline CDR1 and CDR2 sequences are SGHTA and FQGTGA. The CDR3 extends over 15 amino acids. CDR3 nucleotides: TGTGCCAGCAGTCTAACTAGCCTGAACACCGGGGAGCTGTTTTTT. This encodes CASSLTSLNTGELFF.

The sample holds one count of this clone. This chain links TRBV5-1 with TRBJ2-7; D gene uncertain. CDR3 length equals 13 residues. Between the trimmed V and J ends, which lost 0 bases and 5 bases, there was a span of 9 bases. Germline CDR1 SGHRS, CDR2 YFSETQ. CDR3 coding DNA: TGCGCCAGCAGCTTGGTCCCCCCCGACGAGCAGTACTTC. Its protein product is CASSLVPPDEQYF.

J is TRBJ1-6 and V is TRBV27; 7 bases align to TRBD1. Germline values: CDR1 MNHEY, CDR2 SMNVEV (reference sequence). The CDR3 runs to 14 residues. The junction had 4 bases not matched to a gene; V was cut back by 6 bases and J by 5 bases. CDR3 protein: CASRPGTDNSPLHF. The CDR3 DNA sequence: TGTGCCAGCAGGCCCGGGACAGATAATTCACCCCTCCACTTT.

This clone was recorded once. V and J are TRBV5-4 and TRBJ2-2, with TRBD1 identical over 8 bases. Germline V gene sequence: CDR1 SGHNT, CDR2 YYREEE (reference sequence). Trimming cost V 6 bases and J 5 bases; bases outside gene matches: 12. The CDR3 consists of 16 residues. CDR3: CASNRRDRSTTGELFF. The CDR3 region has the DNA TGTGCCAGCAATCGCCGGGACAGGAGCACTACCGGGGAGCTGTTTTTT.

The chain carries TRBV11-3 and TRBJ2-5; TRBD2 matches 12 bases. The CDR3 covers 17 residues. Germline CDR1 is SGHNT and CDR2 is YENEEA. J lost 2 bases, V lost 4 bases, and 8 bases had no gene match. In DNA form, the CDR3 reads TGTGCCAGCAGCTACCCAGGACTAGCGGGGTTACAAGAGACCCAGTACTTC. This gives the protein CASSYPGLAGLQETQYF.

The chain employs TRBV13 and TRBJ2-5; D uncertain. This CDR3 comprises 14 residues. Deletions cut 5 bases from V and 2 bases from J, with 12 bases between. Germline V gene data show CDR1 as PRHDT and CDR2 as FYEKMQ (reference sequence). CDR3 in amino acids: CASSKSQDQETQYF. CDR3 in DNA: TGTGCCAGCAGCAAATCCCAGGATCAAGAGACCCAGTACTTC. The full variable domain, its missing parts supplied by reference TRBV13 and TRBJ2-5, is AAGVIQSPRHLIKEKRETATLKCYPIPRHDTVYWYQQGPGQDPQFLISFYEKMQSDKGSIPDRFSAQQFSDYHSELNMSSLELGDSALYFCASSKSQDQETQYFGPGTRLLVL.

This chain joins TRBV5-1 and TRBJ1-4; D unclear. This CDR3 region has 16 residues. V was pared by 1 base and J by 0 bases, with 10 bases between. Germline V gene lookup returns CDR1 SGHRS and CDR2 YFSETQ. CDR3 region: CASSLRTASTNEKLFF. As DNA, the CDR3 is TGCGCCAGCAGCTTGAGGACGGCTTCAACTAATGAAAAACTGTTTTTT.

This sequence joins TRBV13 and TRBJ2-7, with 7 bases identical to TRBD2. V was clipped by 4 bases and J by 3 bases; unmatched bases: 12. This CDR3 spans 16 amino acids. Germline assignment: CDR1 PRHDT and CDR2 FYEKMQ (reference sequence). CDR3 sequence: CASSSRPAGRDYEQYF. CDR3 coding DNA: TGTGCCAGCAGCTCTCGACCAGCGGGGAGGGACTACGAGCAGTACTTC.

The gene calls are TRBV27 and TRBJ1-3, with D unresolved. Germline V gene data show CDR1 as MNHEY and CDR2 as SMNVEV (reference sequence). CDR3 length: 16 amino acids. The CDR3 nucleotides read TGTGGATCAGCAGGAGGCCACTGGGCCTCTGGAAACACCATATATTTT. This encodes CGSAGGHWASGNTIYF.

V is TRBV10-3 and J is TRBJ2-1; 8 nucleotides match TRBD1. Per the germline V gene, CDR1 is ENHRY and CDR2 is SYGVKD. The CDR3 length is 13 residues. V lost 8 bases to trimming and J lost 5 bases; unmatched junction nucleotides: 5. The CDR3 reads CAIRTGRNNEQFF. The CDR3 DNA reads as TGTGCCATCCGGACAGGGCGGAACAATGAGCAGTTCTTC.

The chain is built from TRBV7-9 and TRBJ1-2; no clear D. This CDR3 is 14 amino acids long. V shed 1 base and J shed 4 bases, with 10 bases lying between them. Germline V gives CDR1 SEHNR, CDR2 FQNEAQ (reference sequence). The CDR3 is CASSLDGGFYGYTF. The CDR3 bases are TGTGCCAGCAGCTTAGATGGAGGGTTCTATGGCTACACCTTC.

This clone turned up a few times. The rearrangement uses TRBV6-5 and TRBJ1-5; D may be TRBD1 (5 bases). Germline loops: CDR1 MNHEY, CDR2 SVGAGI. V lost 6 bases and J lost 0, with 12 bases in between. The CDR3 has 15 amino acids. The CDR3, as DNA: TGTGCCAGCAGCATTCGACAGTATAGCAATCAGCCCCAGCATTTT. Translated, it gives CASSIRQYSNQPQHF.

This rearrangement joins TRBV5-1 to TRBJ2-3, with TRBD2 matching over 15 bases. Germline lookup yields CDR1 SGHRS and CDR2 YFSETQ. With 0 bases clipped from V and 0 bases from J, the junction kept 2 bases outside the gene matches. This CDR3 is built from 18 residues. DNA for the CDR3: TGCGCCAGCAGCTTGGAGGGACTAGCGGGGGGTAGCACAGATACGCAGTATTTT. It codes for CASSLEGLAGGSTDTQYF.

The CDR3 DNA reads TGTGCCAGCAGCTCTCCGGGACAGGGGCACTACGAGCAGTACTTC. It encodes CASSSPGQGHYEQYF. This chain links TRBV5-4 with TRBJ2-5; 10 bases map to TRBD1. The DNA end favors TRBJ2-7, so the J call may be wrong. Per germline, CDR1 SGHNT and CDR2 YYREEE (reference sequence). The CDR3 sequence is 15 residues long.

V is TRBV5-1 and J is TRBJ2-7, with 10 nucleotides matching TRBD2. The CDR3 is 15 residues long. Germline CDR1 reads SGHRS; CDR2 reads YFSETQ. Losses at the gene ends were 0 bases for V and 7 bases for J; bases not matched to a gene: 7. CDR3 residues: CASSLAPAGGKEQYF. The CDR3 DNA reads TGCGCCAGCAGCTTGGCCCCAGCGGGAGGGAAGGAGCAGTACTTC. Using reference TRBV5-1 and TRBJ2-7 for the parts outside the CDR3, the full variable domain is KAGVTQTPRYLIKTRGQQVTLSCSPISGHRSVSWYQQTPGQGLQFLFEYFSETQRNKGNFPGRFSGRQFSNSRSEMNVSTLELGDSALYLCASSLAPAGGKEQYFGPGTRLTVT.

The genes are TRBV10-1 and TRBJ1-5; the match to TRBD1 covers 7 bases. The CDR3 length is 14 residues. The germline gives CDR1 WNHNN, CDR2 SYGVQD (reference sequence). With 8 bases clipped from V and 2 bases from J, the junction kept 6 bases outside the gene matches. The CDR3 loop is CASEGGQGNQPQHF. CDR3 coding DNA: TGCGCCAGCGAAGGCGGACAGGGCAATCAGCCCCAGCATTTT.

This clone was found once. This rearrangement joins TRBV27 to TRBJ1-2, with D possibly matching TRBD1 (5 bases). This CDR3 has 17 residues. CDR1 is MNHEY, CDR2 SMNVEV, per germline (reference sequence). V dropped 5 bases and J dropped 6 bases, with 25 bases sitting between them. CDR3 bases: TGTGCCAGCAGTCCCCAGTATGGGAACAGGCGAGGAAATGGCTACACCTTC. Its protein product is CASSPQYGNRRGNGYTF.

The chain has TRBV5-3 and TRBJ1-2; D ambiguous. TRBV5-3 is sorted into the ORF group, with uncertain function. Trimming stripped 0 bases from V and 8 bases from J, with 5 bases between. The CDR3 covers 11 residues. CDR3: CARSLEGGYTF. The CDR3 nucleotides are TGTGCCAGAAGCTTGGAGGGAGGCTACACCTTC.

The table lists this clone with a count of one. J is TRBJ2-5 and V is TRBV5-1; D not certain. Germline-derived CDR1 and CDR2 are SGHRS and YFSETQ. The CDR3 is 11 residues long. Trimming took 0 bases from V and 3 from J, leaving 0 bases between them. DNA for the CDR3: TGCGCCAGCAGCTTGGAAGAGACCCAGTACTTC. This translates into CASSLEETQYF.

The J gene is TRBJ1-6, the V gene TRBV13; D gene unclear. CDR3 length equals 14 residues. With 5 bases removed from V and 9 bases from J, the gap between germline ends came to 14 bases. Germline V gene data show CDR1 as PRHDT and CDR2 as FYEKMQ (reference sequence). The CDR3 sequence is CASSRDLGLSPLHF. In nucleotides, the CDR3 is TGTGCCAGCAGCCGTGACTTGGGCCTTTCACCCCTCCACTTT.